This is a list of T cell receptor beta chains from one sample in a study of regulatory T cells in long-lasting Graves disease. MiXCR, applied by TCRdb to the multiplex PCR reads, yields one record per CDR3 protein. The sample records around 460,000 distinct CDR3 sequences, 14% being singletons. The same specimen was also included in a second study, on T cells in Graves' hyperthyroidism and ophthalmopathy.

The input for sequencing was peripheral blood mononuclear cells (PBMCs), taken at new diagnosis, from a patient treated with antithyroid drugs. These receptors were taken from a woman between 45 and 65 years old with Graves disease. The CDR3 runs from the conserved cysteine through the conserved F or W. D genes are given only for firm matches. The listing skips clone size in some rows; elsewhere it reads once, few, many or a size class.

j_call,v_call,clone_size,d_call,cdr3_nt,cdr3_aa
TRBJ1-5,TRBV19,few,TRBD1,TGTGCCAGTAGGCGACCGACCAGGGGGTTTCGGGGAAGCAATCAGCCCCAGCATTTT,CASRRPTRGFRGSNQPQHF
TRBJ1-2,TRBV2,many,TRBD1,TGTGCCAGCAGACCTCAGGGGGTTAACTATGGCTACACCTTC,CASRPQGVNYGYTF
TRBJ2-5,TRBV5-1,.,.,TGCGCCAGCAGCTTAAGGACAGATGGGGAGACCCAGTACTTC,CASSLRTDGETQYF
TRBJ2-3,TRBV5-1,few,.,TGCGCCAGCAGCTTGGGCTTCTCTAGCTTCCCAAGCTTAGAAGATACGCAGTATTTT,CASSLGFSSFPSLEDTQYF
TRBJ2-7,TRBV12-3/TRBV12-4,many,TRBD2,TGTGCCAGCAGTTTAGGCCCCCTAGCGGGAGGGCGACGGGAGCAGTACTTC,CASSLGPLAGGRREQYF
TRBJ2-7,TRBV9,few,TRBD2,TGTGCCAGCAGCGTGGAGCGGGAGGGTTGGTACGAGCAGTACTTC,CASSVEREGWYEQYF
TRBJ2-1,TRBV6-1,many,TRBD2,TGTGCCAGCAGCCTCGGGAGGGCCTCCTACAATGAGCAGTTCTTC,CASSLGRASYNEQFF
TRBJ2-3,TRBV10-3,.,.,TGTGCCATCAGTTCCGGGAACACAGATACGCAGTATTTT,CAISSGNTDTQYF
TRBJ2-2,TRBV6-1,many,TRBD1,TGTGCCAGCAGTCACGGGACAGGGATTACCGGGGAGCTGTTTTTT,CASSHGTGITGELFF
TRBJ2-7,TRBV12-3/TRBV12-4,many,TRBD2,TGTGCCAGCAGTTCGGGGGGAAAGTACGAGCAGTACTTC,CASSSGGKYEQYF
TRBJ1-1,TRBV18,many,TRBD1,TGTGCCAGCTCACCACCCCGGACAGGAGGTATCACTGAAGCTTTCTTT,CASSPPRTGGITEAFF
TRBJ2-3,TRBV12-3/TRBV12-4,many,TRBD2,TGTGCCAGCAGTCAGACTAGCAATACGCAGTATTTT,CASSQTSNTQYF
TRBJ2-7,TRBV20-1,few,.,TGCAGTGCTAAGGACCGGGACGACTGGGAGCAGTACTTC,CSAKDRDDWEQYF
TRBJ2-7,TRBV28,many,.,TGTGCCACACAGTTTGGGGGACCTTACGAGCAGTACTTC,CATQFGGPYEQYF
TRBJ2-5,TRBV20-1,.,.,TGCAGTGCCTTCCCCAAAAACAGGGAGGAAGAGACCCAGTACTTC,CSAFPKNREEETQYF
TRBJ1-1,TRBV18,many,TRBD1,TGTGCCAGCTCACCAAGCCGGGACAGGGGCCCTGAAGCTTTCTTT,CASSPSRDRGPEAFF
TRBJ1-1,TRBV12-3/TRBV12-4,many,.,TGTGCCAGCAGTTTCGGGGCTACTGAAGCTTTCTTT,CASSFGATEAFF
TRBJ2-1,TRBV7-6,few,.,TGTGCCAGCAGCGGCACAAGGTCGCCCTCCTACAATGAGCAGTTCTTC,CASSGTRSPSYNEQFF
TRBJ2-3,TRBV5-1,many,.,TGCGCCAGCAGCTTGGCTCTAGACCCCACAGATACGCAGTATTTT,CASSLALDPTDTQYF
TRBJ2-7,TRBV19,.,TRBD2,TGTGCCAGTAGTATTCTAACTAGCGGGACTACCTACGAGCAGTACTTC,CASSILTSGTTYEQYF
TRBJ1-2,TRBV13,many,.,TGTGCCAGCAGGGAGGCTGGGGACAACTATGGCTACACCTTC,CASREAGDNYGYTF
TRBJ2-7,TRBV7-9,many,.,TGTGCCAGCAGCCGCTCTACGCGGGCGGCGTACGAGCAGTACTTC,CASSRSTRAAYEQYF
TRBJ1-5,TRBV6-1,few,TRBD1,TGTGCCAGCAGTCGGGACAGGGGCTATCAGCCCCAGCATTTT,CASSRDRGYQPQHF
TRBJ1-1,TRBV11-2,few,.,TGTGCCAGCAGGGATCGATTTATGAACACTGAAGCTTTCTTT,CASRDRFMNTEAFF
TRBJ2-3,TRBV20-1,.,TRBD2,TGCAGTGCATCGGGACTAGCGGACACAGATACGCAGTATTTT,CSASGLADTDTQYF
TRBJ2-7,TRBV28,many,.,TGTGCCAGCAGTTTACCGCCAGGACAGTCATTCTCCTACGAGCAGTACTTC,CASSLPPGQSFSYEQYF
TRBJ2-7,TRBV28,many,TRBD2,TGTGCCAGCAGTCCACCGACTAGCGGGTACGAGCAGTACTTC,CASSPPTSGYEQYF
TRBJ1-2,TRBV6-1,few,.,TGTGCCACCAGCAAACAGGAAAACCGGGGATATGGCTACACCTTC,CATSKQENRGYGYTF
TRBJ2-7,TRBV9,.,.,TGTGCCAGCAGCGTAGGCTTGTATGGGACGGTCTCCTACGAGCAGTACTTC,CASSVGLYGTVSYEQYF
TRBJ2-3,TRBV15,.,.,TGTGCCACCAGCAGAAGGGGCTCAGATACGCAGTATTTT,CATSRRGSDTQYF
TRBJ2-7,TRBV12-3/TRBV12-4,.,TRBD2,TGTGCCAGCACCTTTCGGGGGGGACTAGCGGGAGCATACGAGCAGTACTTC,CASTFRGGLAGAYEQYF
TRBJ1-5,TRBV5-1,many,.,TGCGCCAGCAGCTTGGGTGGTGATAGCAATCAGCCCCAGCATTTT,CASSLGGDSNQPQHF
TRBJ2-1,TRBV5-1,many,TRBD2,TGCGCCAGCAGCTTGGGGACTAGCGCCTACAATGAGCAGTTCTTC,CASSLGTSAYNEQFF
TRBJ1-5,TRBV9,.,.,TGTGCCAGCAGTCAGAGCGGGGATTACAATCAGCCCCAGCATTTT,CASSQSGDYNQPQHF
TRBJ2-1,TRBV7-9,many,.,TGTGCCAGCAGCTACCCGGGAGCCCGGGACAATGAGCAGTTCTTC,CASSYPGARDNEQFF
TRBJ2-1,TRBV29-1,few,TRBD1,TGCAGCGCCGCCCGAACAGGGGTGGATGAGCAGTTCTTC,CSAARTGVDEQFF
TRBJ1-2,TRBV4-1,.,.,TGCGCCAGCAGCCAAGAACACAGGGCGGATGGCTACACCTTC,CASSQEHRADGYTF
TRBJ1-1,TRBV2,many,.,TGTGCCAATACGACGACAGGGAACACTGAAGCTTTCTTT,CANTTTGNTEAFF
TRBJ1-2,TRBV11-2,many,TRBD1,TGTGCCAGCAGTCCAACAGGGGGCACTTATGGCTACACCTTC,CASSPTGGTYGYTF
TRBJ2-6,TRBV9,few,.,TGTGCCAGCAGCGTGAGCCAGGTCGCTGGGGCCAACGTCCTGACTTTC,CASSVSQVAGANVLTF
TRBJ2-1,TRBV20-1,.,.,TGCAGTGCTAGAGATCGGGCTTCCTACAATGAGCAGTTCTTC,CSARDRASYNEQFF
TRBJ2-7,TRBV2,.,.,TGTGCCAGCCATCGTGGATCGTCCTACGAGCAGTACTTC,CASHRGSSYEQYF
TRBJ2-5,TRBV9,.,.,TGTGCCAGCAGCGTAGGGACAGCGTCGATTCAAGAGACCCAGTACTTC,CASSVGTASIQETQYF
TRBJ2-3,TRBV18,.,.,TGTGCCAGCTCACCATGGGAAGATACGCAGTATTTT,CASSPWEDTQYF
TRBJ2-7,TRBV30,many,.,TGTGCCTGGAGTCCGGACAACTACGAGCAGTACTTC,CAWSPDNYEQYF
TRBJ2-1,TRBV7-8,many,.,TGTGCCAGCAACATCGTAGGGCCCTACAATGAGCAGTTCTTC,CASNIVGPYNEQFF
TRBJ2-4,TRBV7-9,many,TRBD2,TGTGCCAGCAGCGCTCTAGCGGGAGGAGCGGACATTCAGTACTTC,CASSALAGGADIQYF
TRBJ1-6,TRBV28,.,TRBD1,TGTGCCAGCACCATGACAGGGTTGGATTCACCCCTCCACTTT,CASTMTGLDSPLHF
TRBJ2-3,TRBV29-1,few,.,TGCAGCGTCCGACTAGATTCTGGCACAAATACGCAGTATTTT,CSVRLDSGTNTQYF
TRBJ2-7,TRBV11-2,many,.,TGTGCCAGCAGCGGCCAGACAGCAAACTCCTACGAGCAGTACTTC,CASSGQTANSYEQYF
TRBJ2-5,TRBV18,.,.,TGTGCCAGCTCACCCCGGGACTCAGAAGAGACCCAGTACTTC,CASSPRDSEETQYF
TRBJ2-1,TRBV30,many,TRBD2,TGTGCCCACGCTAGCGGGAGTCAATATGAGCAGTTCTTC,CAHASGSQYEQFF
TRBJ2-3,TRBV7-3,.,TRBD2,TGTGCCAGCAGCTTAGTGGCTAGCGGGAGGGGCGGAGATACGCAGTATTTT,CASSLVASGRGGDTQYF
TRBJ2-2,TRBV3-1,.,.,TGTGCCAGCAGCCCGTCCCGGGCGAACACCGGGGAGCTGTTTTTT,CASSPSRANTGELFF
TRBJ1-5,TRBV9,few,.,TGTGCCAGCAGCGTAAGGGTGGGAGGCAATCAGCCCCAGCATTTT,CASSVRVGGNQPQHF
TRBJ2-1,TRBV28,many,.,TGTGCCAGCAGTTTTACCGGACCCGACTACAATGAGCAGTTCTTC,CASSFTGPDYNEQFF
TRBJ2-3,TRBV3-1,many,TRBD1,TGTGCCAGCAGCCAGCGGACAGGAGCAGATACGCAGTATTTT,CASSQRTGADTQYF
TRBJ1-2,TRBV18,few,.,TGTGCCAGCTCACCACAGGGGGAAAACTATGGCTACACCTTC,CASSPQGENYGYTF
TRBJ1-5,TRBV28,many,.,TGTGCCAGCAGTTTATTTTTTGATGACGGTCAGCCCCAGCATTTT,CASSLFFDDGQPQHF